A selection of T cell receptor beta chains follows, all from one sample in a study of T cell responses to AZD1222 COVID-19 vaccine. Here immunoSEQ multiplex PCR was the method, and the copy in TCRdb shows in-frame clones only, minus some. The sample contains some 130,000 clones, about nine tenths of which appear only once. The sequences come from peripheral blood, collected on day 0 of AZD1222 vaccination. The origin of the receptors is an adult in good health. Both conserved end residues are part of each CDR3. Fields, in order: V gene, clone size, D gene, J gene, CDR3 protein, CDR3 DNA. The D gene is left open where the match is weak. Where a row states a size, it is once, few, many or the class of an expanded clone; other rows omit it.

>TRBV18|.|.|TRBJ2-5
CASSPGAGNWNSETQYF
TGTGCCAGCTCACCGGGAGCGGGCAACTGGAATTCGGAGACCCAGTACTTC
>TRBV28|.|.|TRBJ1-1
CASSSSPVGEAFF
TGTGCCAGCAGTTCGAGTCCAGTCGGGGAAGCTTTCTTT
>TRBV3-1/TRBV3-2|.|TRBD1|TRBJ2-2
CASSPPGGFDTGELFF
TGTGCCAGCAGTCCTCCAGGGGGCTTCGACACCGGGGAGCTGTTTTTT
>TRBV6-5|.|TRBD2|TRBJ2-1
CASSRLAGPNEQFF
TGTGCCAGCAGCCGACTAGCGGGTCCCAATGAGCAGTTCTTC
>TRBV24-1|.|TRBD1|TRBJ1-2
CATSVTGNYGYTF
TGTGCCACCAGTGTGACAGGGAATTATGGCTACACCTTC
>TRBV5-1|.|TRBD2|TRBJ2-1
CASSLGLAGGNEQFF
TGCGCCAGCAGCTTGGGGCTAGCGGGGGGCAATGAGCAGTTCTTC
>TRBV19|.|.|TRBJ1-3
CASATRVAGNTIYF
TGTGCCAGTGCCACAAGAGTAGCTGGAAACACCATATATTTT
>TRBV28|.|.|TRBJ2-7
CASTLWPDAYEQYF
TGTGCCAGCACCCTATGGCCGGACGCCTACGAGCAGTACTTC
>TRBV7-3|.|.|TRBJ2-1
CASSLGPTNNEQFF
TGTGCCAGCAGCTTGGGGCCCACCAACAATGAGCAGTTCTTC
>TRBV6-5|.|.|TRBJ2-7
CASTDGAPYEQYF
TGTGCCAGCACCGATGGGGCCCCATACGAGCAGTACTTC
>TRBV27|.|TRBD2|TRBJ2-7
CASSLSAGDENYEQYF
TGTGCCAGCAGTTTATCCGCGGGAGATGAGAACTACGAGCAGTACTTC
>TRBV28|.|TRBD1|TRBJ1-1
CASSRLGQGTEAFF
TGTGCCAGCAGTCGACTGGGACAGGGTACTGAAGCTTTCTTT
>TRBV3-1/TRBV3-2|.|TRBD1|TRBJ1-5
CASSQGQGSNQPQHF
TGTGCCAGCAGCCAAGGACAGGGGAGCAATCAGCCCCAGCATTTT
>TRBV18|.|TRBD1|TRBJ1-5
CASSQAQGVSNQPQHF
TGTGCCAGCTCCCAGGCGCAGGGGGTTAGCAATCAGCCCCAGCATTTT
>TRBV21-1|few|.|TRBJ2-1
CASSKGQGADEQFF
TGTGCCAGCAGCAAAGGACAGGGGGCGGATGAGCAGTTCTTC
>TRBV6-5|few|.|TRBJ1-5
CASSLGGGVGQPQHF
TGTGCCAGCAGCTTGGGGGGCGGGGTAGGTCAGCCCCAGCATTTT
>TRBV19|.|TRBD2|TRBJ2-1
CASSVTGLGRAAGEQFF
TGTGCCAGTAGTGTAACCGGCTTGGGGAGGGCCGCCGGTGAGCAGTTCTTC
>TRBV5-1|.|TRBD1|TRBJ1-2
CASSSDRGGYGYTF
TGCGCCAGCAGCTCCGACAGGGGCGGCTATGGCTACACCTTC
>TRBV19|.|TRBD1|TRBJ1-1
CASSAGGAFDTEAFF
TGTGCCAGCTCAGCAGGGGGCGCCTTTGACACTGAAGCTTTCTTT
>TRBV28|.|.|TRBJ1-1
CASTPGGGAGDAFF
TGTGCCAGCACCCCCGGCGGAGGAGCCGGGGACGCTTTCTTT
>TRBV7-9|.|.|TRBJ1-1
CASSLQGWVIAFF
TGTGCCAGCAGCCTTCAAGGGTGGGTGATCGCTTTCTTT
>TRBV11-1|.|.|TRBJ1-1
CASSLNPGDTEAFF
TGTGCCAGCAGCTTAAACCCGGGGGACACTGAAGCTTTCTTT
>TRBV7-8|.|TRBD1|TRBJ2-1
CASTDRGRGYEQFF
TGTGCCAGCACCGACAGGGGGCGCGGGTATGAGCAGTTCTTC
>TRBV7-2|.|.|TRBJ2-7
CASTLGGIGYEQYF
TGTGCCAGCACGCTAGGGGGAATTGGATACGAGCAGTACTTC
>TRBV5-1|.|.|TRBJ2-2
CASSVGAGSTGELFF
TGCGCCAGCAGCGTTGGGGCAGGGAGTACCGGGGAGCTGTTTTTT
>TRBV5-6|.|TRBD1|TRBJ1-2
CASSLGDRADYGYTF
TGTGCCAGCAGCTTGGGTGACAGGGCGGACTATGGCTACACCTTC
>TRBV10-3|.|.|TRBJ2-5
CAISVGFRETQYF
TGTGCCATCAGTGTAGGGTTCCGAGAGACCCAGTACTTC
>TRBV19|.|.|TRBJ2-3
CASSIGGRALDTQYF
TGTGCCAGTAGTATCGGAGGGAGAGCGTTAGATACGCAGTATTTT
>TRBV29-1|.|.|TRBJ2-3
CSVASGLDTQYF
TGCAGCGTTGCTTCGGGACTAGATACGCAGTATTTT
>TRBV3-1/TRBV3-2|.|.|TRBJ2-3
CASSHMQDTQYF
TGTGCCAGCAGCCACATGCAAGATACGCAGTATTTT
>TRBV19|.|.|TRBJ2-2
CASSSRGQRADTGELFF
TGTGCCAGTAGTTCCCGAGGACAGAGAGCGGACACCGGGGAGCTGTTTTTT
>TRBV4-1|.|.|TRBJ2-7
CASSPGGWTSSYEQYF
TGCGCCAGCAGCCCGGGGGGCTGGACCAGCTCCTACGAGCAGTACTTC
>TRBV28|.|TRBD1|TRBJ1-4
CASSPAGTGIRKLFF
TGTGCCAGCAGTCCCGCCGGGACAGGGATTAGGAAACTGTTTTTT
>TRBV19|.|.|TRBJ1-5
CASSISRGQPQHF
TGTGCCAGTAGTATAAGTCGGGGACAGCCCCAGCATTTT
>TRBV7-2|.|.|TRBJ1-3
CASSLGGGTGNTIYF
TGTGCCAGCAGCTTAGGGGGAGGGACTGGAAACACCATATATTTT
>TRBV14|.|.|TRBJ2-7
CASSQDLGGEQYF
TGTGCCAGCAGCCAAGATCTCGGGGGCGAGCAGTACTTC